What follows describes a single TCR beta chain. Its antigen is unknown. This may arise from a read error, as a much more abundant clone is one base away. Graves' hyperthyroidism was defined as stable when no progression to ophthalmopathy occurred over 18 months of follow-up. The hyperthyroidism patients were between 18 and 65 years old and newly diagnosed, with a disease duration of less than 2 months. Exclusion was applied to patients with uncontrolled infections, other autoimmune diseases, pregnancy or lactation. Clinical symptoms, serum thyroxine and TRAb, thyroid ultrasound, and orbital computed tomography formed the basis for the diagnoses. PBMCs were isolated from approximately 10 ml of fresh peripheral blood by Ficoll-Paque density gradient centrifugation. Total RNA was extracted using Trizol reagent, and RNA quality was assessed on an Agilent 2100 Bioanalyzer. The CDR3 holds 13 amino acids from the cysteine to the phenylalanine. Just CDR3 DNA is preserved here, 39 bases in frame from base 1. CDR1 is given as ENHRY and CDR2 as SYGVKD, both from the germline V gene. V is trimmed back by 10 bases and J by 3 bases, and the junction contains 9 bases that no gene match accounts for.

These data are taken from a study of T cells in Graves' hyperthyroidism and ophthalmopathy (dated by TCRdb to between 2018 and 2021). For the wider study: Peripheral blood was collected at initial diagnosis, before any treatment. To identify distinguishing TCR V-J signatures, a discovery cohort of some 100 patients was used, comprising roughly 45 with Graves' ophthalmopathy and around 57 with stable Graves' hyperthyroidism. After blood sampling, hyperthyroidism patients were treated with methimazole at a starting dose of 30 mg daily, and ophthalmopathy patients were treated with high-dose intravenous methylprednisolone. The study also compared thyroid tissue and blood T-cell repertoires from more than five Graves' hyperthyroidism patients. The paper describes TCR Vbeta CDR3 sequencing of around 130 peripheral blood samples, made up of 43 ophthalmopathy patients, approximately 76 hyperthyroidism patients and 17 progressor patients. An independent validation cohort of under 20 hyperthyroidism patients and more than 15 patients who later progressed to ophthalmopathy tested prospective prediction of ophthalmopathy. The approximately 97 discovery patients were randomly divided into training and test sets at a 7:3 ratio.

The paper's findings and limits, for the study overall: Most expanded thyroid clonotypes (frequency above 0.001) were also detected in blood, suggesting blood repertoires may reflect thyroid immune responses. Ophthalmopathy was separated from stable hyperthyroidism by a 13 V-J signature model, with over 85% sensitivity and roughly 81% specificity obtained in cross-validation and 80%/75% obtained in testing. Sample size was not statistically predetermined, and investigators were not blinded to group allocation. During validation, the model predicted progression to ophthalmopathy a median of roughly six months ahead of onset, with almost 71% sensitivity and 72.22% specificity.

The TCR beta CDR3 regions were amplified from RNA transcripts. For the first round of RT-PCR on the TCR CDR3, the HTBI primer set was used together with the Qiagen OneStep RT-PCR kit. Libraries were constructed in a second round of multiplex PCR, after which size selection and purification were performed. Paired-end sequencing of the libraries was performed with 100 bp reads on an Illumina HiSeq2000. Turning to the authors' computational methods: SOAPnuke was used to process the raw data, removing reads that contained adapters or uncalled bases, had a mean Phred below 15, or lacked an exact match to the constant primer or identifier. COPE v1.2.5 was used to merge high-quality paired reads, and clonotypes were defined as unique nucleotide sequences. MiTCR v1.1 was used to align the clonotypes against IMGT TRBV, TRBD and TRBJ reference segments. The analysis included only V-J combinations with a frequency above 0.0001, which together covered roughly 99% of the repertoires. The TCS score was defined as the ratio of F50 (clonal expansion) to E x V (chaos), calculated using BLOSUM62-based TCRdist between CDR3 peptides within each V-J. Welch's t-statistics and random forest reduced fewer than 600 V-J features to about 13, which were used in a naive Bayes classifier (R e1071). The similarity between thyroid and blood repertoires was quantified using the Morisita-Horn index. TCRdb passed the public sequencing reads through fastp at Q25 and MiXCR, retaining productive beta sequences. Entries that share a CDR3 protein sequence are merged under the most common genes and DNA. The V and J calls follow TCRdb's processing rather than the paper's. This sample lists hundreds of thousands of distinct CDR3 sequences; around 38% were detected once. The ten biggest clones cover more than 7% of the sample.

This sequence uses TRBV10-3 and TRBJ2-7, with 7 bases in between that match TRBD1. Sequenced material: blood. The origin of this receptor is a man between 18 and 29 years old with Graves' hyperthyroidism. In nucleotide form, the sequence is TGTGCCAATGCCGGGACAGAACACTACGAGCAGTACTTC. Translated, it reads CANAGTEHYEQYF.